This T cell receptor beta chain was recovered during a study of Graves' ophthalmopathy and Graves' hyperthyroidism. Amplified material comprised TCR beta CDR3 regions derived from RNA transcripts. A first-round RT-PCR used HTBI primers, followed by a second-round multiplex PCR. Each CDR3 protein gets one entry after TCRdb re-called the multiplex PCR reads with MiXCR. The data show 600,000 to 650,000 distinct CDR3 sequences, around a fifth seen once. This CDR3 has 15 residues. Germline V CDR1 and CDR2: MDHEN, SYDVKM. Trimming took 6 bases from V and 0 from J, leaving 14 bases between them. There are many counts of this clonotype.

Sequences were obtained from peripheral blood. The genes are TRBV28 and TRBJ1-1; possible D gene TRBD1, 6 bases. This sequence was found in a woman aged 18 to 35 with stable Graves' hyperthyroidism. Some clones in this sample may be carry-over from other donors' samples. The CDR3 bases are TGTGCCAGCAGGTTGGGCACAGGGTTGAACACTGAAGCTTTCTTT. Amino acids: CASRLGTGLNTEAFF.